The 31 T cell receptor beta chains below come from one sample, sequenced in a study of T cells expressing NK-cell markers. Following a re-call of the 5' RACE reads, TCRdb has one entry per CDR3 protein and lacks DNA. Its clone listing holds approximately 440,000 distinct CDR3 sequences. Input material: blood T cells: a sorted CD56 or NKG2C T cell subset, CD4+ or CD8+ T cells, or bulk PBMC T cells (not recorded which). The receptors here all came from a woman aged 50 to 60 in good health.

The chain recombines TRBV7-6 with TRBJ1-1; TCRdb names TRBD1, which stays unverified in the absence of DNA. The length of the CDR3 is 14 residues. Germline CDR1 and CDR2: SGHVS and FNYEAQ. The CDR3 protein is CASSLRGGELKAFF. The complete variable domain, with remaining parts taken from reference TRBV7-6 and TRBJ1-1, reads GAGVSQSPRYKVTKRGQDVALRCDPISGHVSLYWYRQALGQGPEFLTYFNYEAQQDKSGLPNDRFSAERPEGSISTLTIQRTEQRDSAMYRCASSLRGGELKAFFGQGTRLTVV.

This chain joins TRBV14 and TRBJ2-7. From germline, CDR1 is SGHDN and CDR2 FVKESK. The CDR3 totals 13 residues. CDR3: CASSPGGVHEQYF. Full variable domain (remainder filled in from reference TRBV14 and TRBJ2-7): EAGVTQFPSHSVIEKGQTVTLRCDPISGHDNLYWYRRVMGKEIKFLLHFVKESKQDESGMPNNRFLAERTGGTYSTLKVQPAELEDSGVYFCASSPGGVHEQYFGPGTRLTVT.

The V and J genes are TRBV25-1 and TRBJ2-1. Germline V gene lookup returns CDR1 MGHDK and CDR2 SYGVNS. CDR3 length: 15 amino acids. CDR3 residues: CASSEYGGILGEQFF.

This chain joins TRBV12-3 or TRBV12-4 and TRBJ1-5; absent DNA, TCRdb's TRBD1 call cannot be checked. This CDR3 is 16 amino acids long. CDR3 residues: CASSPHIGQGSQPQHF.

The V and J genes are TRBV6-5 and TRBJ1-3; TCRdb's D call, TRBD1, is unchecked because there is no DNA. The V gene's germline CDR1 is MNHEY and CDR2 SVGAGI. This CDR3 has 16 amino acids. The CDR3 protein is CASYSRGGYSGNTIYF.

The chain uses TRBV7-8 and TRBJ1-4; TCRdb lists TRBD1, though no DNA is available to test this call. CDR1 SGHVS and CDR2 FQNEAQ come from the germline V gene. The length of the CDR3 is 15 residues. CDR3 sequence reads: CASSSELGRGEKLFF.

The V call is TRBV29-1, the J call TRBJ2-5. This CDR3 spans 13 amino acids. Germline V gives CDR1 SQVTM, CDR2 ANQGSEA. CDR3: CSVGNRVQETQYF.

This sequence joins TRBV28 and TRBJ2-7; as DNA is missing, the TRBD2 call by TCRdb cannot be tested. Looked up from germline, CDR1 is MDHEN and CDR2 is SYDVKM. This CDR3 contains 14 residues. The CDR3 spells CASSLFGRADEQYF. The whole variable domain, filled in from reference TRBV28 and TRBJ2-7, reads DVKVTQSSRYLVKRTGEKVFLECVQDMDHENMFWYRQDPGLGLRLIYFSYDVKMKEKGDIPEGYSVSREKKERFSLILESASTNQTSMYLCASSLFGRADEQYFGPGTRLTVT.

The V call is TRBV20-1, the J call TRBJ2-1; lacking DNA, the TRBD2 call made by TCRdb goes unchecked. CDR3 length equals 13 residues. The germline V gene has CDR1 DFQATT and CDR2 SNEGSKA (reference sequence). The CDR3: CSAKGSGRDEQFF.

The J gene is TRBJ2-3, the V gene TRBV3-1; the TRBD2 assignment by TCRdb is unverifiable without DNA. Germline values: CDR1 LGHDT, CDR2 YNNKEL (reference sequence). The CDR3 consists of 14 residues. The CDR3 here is CASSQLVSGDTQYF.

The chain carries TRBV27 and TRBJ2-3. This CDR3 is built from 16 residues. Per germline, CDR1 MNHEY and CDR2 SMNVEV (reference sequence). CDR3 residues: CASSTTAIPSTDTQYF.

This chain uses TRBV7-2 with TRBJ2-5; TCRdb calls TRBD1, which cannot be checked without DNA. The CDR3 contains 14 residues. Germline CDR1 is SGHTA and CDR2 is FQGNSA. This CDR3 is CASSPGQGPRTQYF.

The V call is TRBV7-8, the J call TRBJ2-1. CDR1 SGHVS and CDR2 FQNEAQ come from the germline V gene. CDR3 length: 14 residues. The CDR3 here is CASSLEPASDEQFF.

The chain uses TRBV12-5 and TRBJ2-2; TCRdb returns TRBD1, unconfirmable since there is no DNA. From germline, CDR1 is LGHNT and CDR2 FRNRAP. The CDR3 is 14 residues long. The CDR3 is CASGGTGQTGELFF.

The chain's CDR3 is CASSLATGLRQPQHF. This chain uses TRBV12-3 or TRBV12-4 with TRBJ1-5; TCRdb gives TRBD1 as the D gene, but with no DNA this cannot be confirmed. The CDR3 contains 15 residues.

V is TRBV19 and J is TRBJ2-1; TCRdb designates TRBD2, a call that cannot be tested without DNA. CDR3 length: 14 amino acids. Germline V gives CDR1 LNHDA, CDR2 SQIVND (reference sequence). CDR3: CASSMFLGGNEQFF.

The CDR3 reads CASSLPWEMFETQYF. The chain employs TRBV7-9 and TRBJ2-5. Germline CDR1 SEHNR, CDR2 FQNEAQ (reference sequence). The CDR3 is 15 amino acids.

The rearrangement uses TRBV19 and TRBJ2-7; no DNA is available, so the TRBD2 call from TCRdb remains unchecked. From germline, CDR1 is LNHDA and CDR2 SQIVND (reference sequence). The length of the CDR3 is 15 residues. The CDR3 sequence is CASSIRGLAGDEQYF.

The chain is built from TRBV5-1 and TRBJ2-5; checking the TCRdb D call of TRBD1 is not possible without DNA. Germline CDR1 is SGHRS and CDR2 is YFSETQ. The CDR3 is 15 amino acids. CDR3 amino acids: CASSKRTGGRETQYF.

The rearrangement links TRBV15 to TRBJ2-1; the TRBD2 assignment by TCRdb is unverifiable without DNA. Germline V gene data show CDR1 as LNHNV and CDR2 as YYDKDF (reference sequence). The CDR3 is 17 amino acids. This CDR3 is CATSRGRTGVRDNEQFF.

The rearrangement uses TRBV12-3 or TRBV12-4 and TRBJ1-1; TCRdb picks TRBD1, but there is no DNA to check that call. This CDR3 contains 13 residues. CDR3 in amino acids: CASSLRTDALDFF.

This sequence joins TRBV12-3 or TRBV12-4 and TRBJ2-3; TCRdb outputs TRBD2, but without DNA this stays unchecked. This CDR3 spans 16 amino acids. The chain's CDR3 is CASSYIPSGITDTQYF.

The genes are TRBV20-1 and TRBJ2-2. This CDR3 comprises 15 residues. Germline V gene sequence: CDR1 DFQATT, CDR2 SNEGSKA (reference sequence). CDR3 sequence: CSASGSGEFTGELFF.

The chain links TRBV12-3 or TRBV12-4 to TRBJ1-5. The CDR3 length is 14 residues. The CDR3 sequence is CASSQRIGAQPQHF.

The chain recombines TRBV29-1 with TRBJ2-3; the D gene TCRdb calls, TRBD1, cannot be checked with no DNA. The CDR3 is made up of 15 amino acids. In germline, CDR1 is SQVTM, CDR2 ANQGSEA. The CDR3 spells CSVEEFLTGADTQYF.

The genes are TRBV12-3 or TRBV12-4 and TRBJ2-1. The length of the CDR3 is 13 residues. This CDR3 reads CASRYGSLITQFF.

This chain's CDR3 is CATHVTDTQYF. The chain uses TRBV28 and TRBJ2-3. The CDR3 consists of 11 residues. CDR1 and CDR2 from the germline V gene are MDHEN and SYDVKM.

The V gene is TRBV15, the J gene TRBJ1-2. CDR1 and CDR2 (germline): LNHNV, YYDKDF (reference sequence). The CDR3 has 12 residues. This CDR3 is CATSRDSEPYTF.

The rearrangement links TRBV5-6 to TRBJ1-2. Per the germline V gene, CDR1 is SGHDT and CDR2 is YYEEEE. This CDR3 is 14 amino acids long. CDR3 sequence reads: CASSLSDLVYGYTF.

This chain uses TRBV3-1 with TRBJ2-3. The length of the CDR3 is 13 residues. Germline CDR1 reads LGHDT; CDR2 reads YNNKEL (reference sequence). CDR3 amino acids: CASSQGWKDTQYF.

This CDR3 reads CASGQGAVGYTF. V gene TRBV7-9 combines with J gene TRBJ1-2; TCRdb designates TRBD1, a call that cannot be tested without DNA. Germline V gene lookup returns CDR1 SEHNR and CDR2 FQNEAQ (reference sequence). The CDR3 consists of 12 residues.